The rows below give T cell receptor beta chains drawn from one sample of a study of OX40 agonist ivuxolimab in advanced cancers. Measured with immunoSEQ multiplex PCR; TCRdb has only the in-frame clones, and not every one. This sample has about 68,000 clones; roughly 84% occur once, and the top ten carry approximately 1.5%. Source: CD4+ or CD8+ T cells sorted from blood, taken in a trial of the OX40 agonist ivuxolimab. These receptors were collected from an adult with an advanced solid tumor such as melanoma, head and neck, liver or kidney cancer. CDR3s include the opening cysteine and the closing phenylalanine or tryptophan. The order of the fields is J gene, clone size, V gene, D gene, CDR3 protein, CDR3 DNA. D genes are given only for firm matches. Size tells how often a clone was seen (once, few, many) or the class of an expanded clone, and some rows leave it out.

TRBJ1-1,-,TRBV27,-,CASSPTWKRTEAFF,TGTGCCAGCAGTCCCACCTGGAAACGGACTGAAGCTTTCTTT
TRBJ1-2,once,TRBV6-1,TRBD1,CASGRDSQNYGYTF,TGTGCCAGCGGCAGGGACAGCCAAAACTATGGCTACACCTTC
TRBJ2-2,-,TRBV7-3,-,CASRRGGNTGELFF,TGTGCCAGCAGGCGGGGAGGGAACACCGGGGAGCTGTTTTTT
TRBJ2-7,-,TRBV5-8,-,CASSSRAGASYEQYF,TGTGCCAGCAGCTCCAGGGCCGGAGCCTCCTACGAGCAGTACTTC
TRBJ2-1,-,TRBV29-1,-,CSFLGAAERIF,TGCAGCTTCCTAGGGGCCGCCGAACGGATCTTC
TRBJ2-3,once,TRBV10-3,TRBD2,CATRGASGITDTQYF,TGTGCCACCCGGGGGGCTAGCGGGATCACAGATACGCAGTATTTT
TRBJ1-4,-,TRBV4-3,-,CASSQGSTGHLSNEKLFF,TGCGCCAGCAGCCAAGGGTCGACAGGACATCTATCTAATGAAAAACTGTTTTTT
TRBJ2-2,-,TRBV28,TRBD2,CASSPSGKENTGELFF,TGTGCCAGCAGCCCTAGCGGGAAGGAAAACACCGGGGAGCTGTTTTTT
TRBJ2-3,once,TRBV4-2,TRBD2,CASSPVKGGFGTDTQYF,TGTGCCAGCAGCCCAGTGAAGGGAGGGTTTGGCACAGATACGCAGTATTTT
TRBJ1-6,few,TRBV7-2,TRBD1,CASSPSAGGGSPLHF,TGTGCCAGCAGCCCTAGTGCAGGGGGCGGTTCACCCCTCCACTTT
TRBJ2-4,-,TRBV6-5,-,CASSYRGADGNIQYF,TGTGCCAGCAGTTATCGTGGGGCGGACGGAAACATTCAGTACTTC